Presented here are 18 T cell receptor beta chains from one specimen sequenced in a study of PD-1 blockade in mismatch repair-deficient tumors. The time point is: roughly ten-day in vitro stimulation with candidate neoantigen peptide 5. For these TCRs, the target antigens are not known. TCRdb keeps only in-frame clones here, not all; method: immunoSEQ multiplex PCR. The data show about 15,000 clones, approximately 84% seen once. The starting material was cells cultured in vitro, obtained from a patient treated with pembrolizumab. The source is an adult with mismatch repair-deficient cancer.

In its sample, this clone was seen once. V is TRBV9 and J is TRBJ2-1, with D maybe TRBD1 (6 bases). This CDR3 contains 15 residues. In germline, CDR1 is SGDLS, CDR2 YYNGEE. V lost 0 bases and J lost 4, with 11 bases in between. CDR3 loop: CASSVVGTSYNEQFF. The CDR3 DNA reads TGTGCCAGCAGCGTAGTAGGGACATCTTACAATGAGCAGTTCTTC.

V gene TRBV5-1 combines with J gene TRBJ1-1; D not certain. The CDR3 covers 13 residues. The germline gives CDR1 SGHRS, CDR2 YFSETQ. V lost 4 bases and J 3 bases, leaving 10 bases between the germline ends. The CDR3 is CASSDLGYTEAFF. For the CDR3, the DNA is TGCGCCAGCAGCGACCTCGGGTACACTGAAGCTTTCTTT.

This chain joins TRBV18 and TRBJ2-7; 8 positions match TRBD1. The CDR3 contains 15 residues. Looked up from germline, CDR1 is KGHSH and CDR2 is LQKENI. V dropped 3 bases and J dropped 5; count of bases not matched to a gene: 9. This chain's CDR3 is CASSPRTGSANEQYF. In nucleotides, the CDR3 is TGTGCCAGCTCACCCCGGACAGGGAGTGCCAACGAGCAGTACTTC.

The V call is TRBV28, the J call TRBJ2-5, with 10 bases matching TRBD2. This CDR3 has 17 residues. V trimming: 4 bases; J trimming: 5 bases; junction bases outside the gene matches: 13. Germline lookup yields CDR1 MDHEN and CDR2 SYDVKM. The CDR3 here is CASSSRRLAGVRETQYF. For the CDR3, the DNA is TGTGCCAGCAGTTCCCGGCGCCTAGCGGGGGTGCGCGAGACCCAGTACTTC.

This chain connects TRBV29-1 to TRBJ2-7, with 10 positions matching TRBD2. The CDR3 covers 15 residues. Germline V gene lookup returns CDR1 SQVTM and CDR2 ANQGSEA. The junction had 5 bases not matched to a gene; V was cut back by 0 bases and J by 3 bases. The CDR3 protein is CSVEDLAGVFYEQYF. The CDR3 DNA reads TGCAGCGTTGAAGACCTAGCGGGAGTGTTCTACGAGCAGTACTTC.

V usage is TRBV10-3 and J usage is TRBJ1-1, with 7 bases identical to TRBD1. CDR3 size: 18 residues. Per germline, CDR1 ENHRY and CDR2 SYGVKD. V dropped 10 bases and J dropped 4; count of bases not matched to a gene: 24. CDR3 bases: TGTGCCACCTCAGGGGGGGGGCACGTCGGGGCAGGGAGCACTGAAGCTTTCTTT. It encodes CATSGGGHVGAGSTEAFF.

The rearrangement joins TRBV2 to TRBJ2-3; 8 positions agree with TRBD2. Germline loops: CDR1 SNHLY, CDR2 FYNNEI. This CDR3 has 16 residues. With 3 bases clipped from V and 4 bases from J, the junction kept 9 bases outside the gene matches. The CDR3 loop reads CASSEGGTRTADTQYF. The CDR3, as DNA: TGTGCCAGCAGTGAGGGCGGGACTAGGACGGCAGATACGCAGTATTTT.

The chain combines TRBV19 with TRBJ2-2; 12 nucleotides align to TRBD2. V shed 7 bases and J 7 bases; nucleotides not matched to a gene: 10. This CDR3 spans 16 amino acids. Germline CDR1 reads LNHDA; CDR2 reads SQIVND (reference sequence). The CDR3 sequence is CASNLRLAGENGELFF. The CDR3 nucleotides are TGTGCCAGTAACTTAAGACTAGCGGGAGAGAACGGGGAGCTGTTTTTT.

This chain uses TRBV10-3 with TRBJ1-2; 7 nucleotides align to TRBD1. Germline V CDR1 and CDR2: ENHRY, SYGVKD. After removal of 6 bases from V and 4 bases from J, the junction contained 14 bases not matched to a gene. This CDR3 has 16 residues. The CDR3 spells CAIRVEGGQNLYGYTF. The CDR3 nucleotides read TGTGCCATCAGGGTGGAGGGGGGACAGAACCTCTATGGCTACACCTTC.

The chain uses TRBV25-1 and TRBJ2-1; possible D gene TRBD2, 5 bases. The length of the CDR3 is 14 residues. Germline V gene data show CDR1 as MGHDK and CDR2 as SYGVNS. The V end was cut by 1 base, the J end by 9 bases, with 13 bases between. The CDR3 is CASSEFQEEGEQFF. The CDR3 DNA is TGTGCCAGCAGTGAATTTCAGGAGGAAGGTGAGCAGTTCTTC.

The chain links TRBV30 to TRBJ1-1; D call uncertain. CDR3 length: 14 residues. Per the germline V gene, CDR1 is GTSNPN and CDR2 is SVGIG (reference sequence). The V end was cut by 0 bases, the J end by 1 base, with 9 bases between. CDR3 residues: CAWSVLRRNTEAFF. The CDR3 DNA sequence: TGTGCCTGGAGTGTACTTAGACGGAACACTGAAGCTTTCTTT.

The chain carries TRBV11-2 and TRBJ2-3; TRBD1 matches 9 bases. Germline loops: CDR1 SGHAT, CDR2 FQNNGV. The length of the CDR3 is 17 residues. J lost 0 bases, V lost 2 bases, and 6 bases had no gene match. The CDR3 spells CASSLTGGPPSTDTQYF. DNA of the CDR3: TGTGCCAGCAGCTTAACAGGGGGCCCCCCCAGCACAGATACGCAGTATTTT.

The chain combines TRBV13 with TRBJ2-1; the D gene is possibly TRBD2 (6 bases). V lost 1 base, J lost 2 bases, and 12 bases lay in between. CDR3 length: 16 residues. Germline CDR1 PRHDT, CDR2 FYEKMQ (reference sequence). In DNA, the CDR3 is TGTGCCAGCAGCTTAGAGGAGGGGACGCCCTACAATGAGCAGTTCTTC. Translating it yields CASSLEEGTPYNEQFF.

The J gene is TRBJ1-3, the V gene TRBV10-2; D call uncertain. V was trimmed by 5 bases and J by 4 bases, leaving 9 bases between them. CDR3 length: 13 amino acids. CDR1 is WSHSY and CDR2 is SAAADI in the germline V gene. The DNA for the CDR3 is TGCGCCAGCAGTTGGGGAATCGGAAACACCATATATTTT. Encoded protein: CASSWGIGNTIYF.

The V gene is TRBV6-6, the J gene TRBJ1-1; D is uncertain. This CDR3 is 14 amino acids long. Germline V gene sequence: CDR1 MNHNY, CDR2 SVGAGI (reference sequence). The germline V and J ends were trimmed by 0 bases and 1 base, with 6 bases remaining between them. CDR3 bases: TGTGCCAGCAGTTACTCGGAAGGGAACACTGAAGCTTTCTTT. Protein: CASSYSEGNTEAFF.

This clone was recorded only once. One end of the junction fails to match germline, which may point to a read error. The chain carries TRBV18 and TRBJ1-4, with a weak D call TRBD1 (5 bases). The CDR3 spans 14 residues. Looked up from germline, CDR1 is KGHSH and CDR2 is LQKENI. CDR3 in amino acids: CASSPRDTNEKLFF. CDR3 DNA sequence: TGTGCCAGCTCGCCACGGGACACTAATGAAAAACTGTTTTTT.

The chain employs TRBV9 and TRBJ2-2, with 7 bases aligning to TRBD1. CDR3 length: 16 residues. V gave up 1 base and J gave up 7 bases; unmatched junction bases: 10. Germline CDR1 and CDR2: SGDLS and YYNGEE. CDR3 DNA sequence: TGTGCCAGCAGCGTAAGAGGAACAGGGGACGTCGGGGAGCTGTTTTTT. Translating gives CASSVRGTGDVGELFF.

Notes on this clone: A read error may account for a junction end that differs from germline. The rearrangement joins TRBV11-3 to TRBJ1-2; D gene unclear. The CDR3 covers 11 residues. Germline loops: CDR1 SGHNT, CDR2 YENEEA. CDR3 sequence (DNA): TGTGCCAGCAGCTTAAGTAACAAAGCCATCTTC. This codes for CASSLSNKAIF. Using reference TRBV11-3 and TRBJ1-2 for the parts outside the CDR3, the full variable domain is EAGVVQSPRYKIIEKKQPVAFWCNPISGHNTLYWYLQNLGQGPELLIRYENEEAVDDSQLPKDRFSAERLKGVDSTLKIQPAELGDSAVYLCASSLSNKAIFGSGTRLTVV.